The rows below give T cell receptor beta chains drawn from one sample of a study of blood T cells in healthy people across ages. TCRdb processed the 5' RACE reads anew with MiXCR; each CDR3 protein has one entry. This table has almost 800,000 distinct CDR3 sequences, roughly 60% appearing once. The sequenced material came from blood. These receptors originate from a man between 25 and 39 years old in good health. Each CDR3 is given with its conserved first and last residue. D genes are given only for firm matches. A clone size is listed for some rows: how often the clone was seen (once, few, many), or a class if it is expanded.

clone size	D gene	V gene	J gene	CDR3 protein	CDR3 DNA
few	TRBD2	TRBV29-1	TRBJ2-3	CSVWVGGSDTQYF	TGCAGCGTTTGGGTCGGGGGGTCAGATACGCAGTATTTT
once	-	TRBV9	TRBJ1-4	CASSVGTGGLNEKLFF	TGTGCCAGCAGCGTAGGGACCGGGGGGCTTAATGAAAAACTGTTTTTT
-	-	TRBV15	TRBJ2-3	CATSRDNRAENTDTQYF	TGTGCCACCAGCAGAGATAATAGGGCGGAAAACACAGATACGCAGTATTTT
-	-	TRBV25-1	TRBJ2-7	CASSEEAGSFYEQYF	TGTGCCAGCAGTGAAGAGGCAGGTAGTTTCTACGAGCAGTACTTC
-	-	TRBV15	TRBJ2-4	CATSREKSVAKNIQYF	TGTGCCACCAGCAGAGAAAAATCGGTAGCCAAAAACATTCAGTACTTC
few	TRBD1	TRBV7-2	TRBJ2-5	CASSAPTGKETQYF	TGTGCCAGCAGCGCACCGACAGGGAAAGAGACCCAGTACTTC
-	-	TRBV10-3	TRBJ2-6	CAGGKGSSGANVLTF	TGTGCCGGTGGGAAGGGATCTTCTGGGGCCAACGTCCTGACTTTC
many	TRBD1	TRBV29-1	TRBJ2-5	CSVEGTGQETQYF	TGCAGCGTTGAAGGGACAGGTCAAGAGACCCAGTACTTC
-	-	TRBV3-1	TRBJ2-1	CASSPLRGGGALGNEQFF	TGTGCCAGCAGCCCTCTCAGGGGAGGGGGGGCATTAGGTAATGAGCAGTTCTTC
-	-	TRBV12-5	TRBJ2-3	CASGPAPNTQYF	TGTGCTAGTGGTCCCGCTCCGAATACGCAGTATTTT
-	-	TRBV4-2	TRBJ2-5	CASSQERVQETQYF	TGTGCCAGCAGCCAAGAACGGGTACAAGAGACCCAGTACTTC
-	TRBD1	TRBV27	TRBJ2-7	CASGQGYEQYF	TGTGCCAGCGGACAGGGGTACGAGCAGTACTTC
-	-	TRBV3-1	TRBJ1-1	CASSRGTVEAFF	TGTGCCAGCAGCCGCGGGACGGTTGAAGCTTTCTTT
-	-	TRBV20-1	TRBJ1-2	CSARAWDTNYGYTF	TGCAGTGCTAGGGCCTGGGACACGAACTATGGCTACACCTTC
-	-	TRBV5-1	TRBJ2-5	CASSFGAAGRIQETQYF	TGCGCCAGCAGCTTTGGGGCGGCTGGAAGAATTCAAGAGACCCAGTACTTC
-	TRBD2	TRBV5-1	TRBJ2-3	CASSLRPINIPGLAGDGTDTQYF	TGCGCCAGCAGCTTGCGACCTATAAACATACCGGGACTAGCGGGAGACGGCACAGATACGCAGTATTTT
-	TRBD1	TRBV5-1	TRBJ2-1	CASSFYRGLDYEQFF	TGCGCCAGCAGCTTCTACAGGGGCCTGGATTATGAGCAGTTCTTC
-	-	TRBV24-1	TRBJ2-5	CATSGPAQETQYF	TGTGCCACCAGTGGGCCGGCCCAAGAGACCCAGTACTTC
few	-	TRBV20-1	TRBJ1-4	CSARDGTSYEKLFF	TGCAGTGCTAGAGACGGGACCTCTTACGAAAAACTGTTTTTT
few	TRBD2	TRBV11-3	TRBJ2-1	CASSLKTSGRYNEQFF	TGTGCCAGCAGCCTCAAGACTAGCGGGAGGTACAATGAGCAGTTCTTC
-	-	TRBV4-3	TRBJ1-2	CASSQDILEYGYTF	TGCGCCAGCAGCCAAGATATTTTAGAGTATGGCTACACCTTC
-	TRBD1	TRBV11-2	TRBJ2-7	CASSLVGTGLFYEQYF	TGTGCCAGCAGCTTAGTTGGGACAGGGTTATTTTACGAGCAGTACTTC
few	-	TRBV4-1	TRBJ2-4	CASSQSWGGQNIQYF	TGCGCCAGCAGCCAGTCGTGGGGGGGGCAAAACATTCAGTACTTC
-	-	TRBV7-9	TRBJ1-1	CASSPPTGRNTEAFF	TGTGCCAGCAGCCCCCCGACAGGTCGGAACACTGAAGCTTTCTTT
-	-	TRBV6-6	TRBJ2-7	CASSTGQIDDEQYF	TGTGCCAGCAGCACGGGACAAATCGACGACGAGCAGTACTTC
once	-	TRBV10-3	TRBJ1-6	CAISEFPGDVWGNSPLHF	TGTGCCATCAGTGAGTTCCCCGGGGACGTCTGGGGGAATTCACCCCTCCACTTT
-	TRBD1	TRBV6-2/TRBV6-3	TRBJ2-7	CASSPGTADEQYF	TGTGCCAGCAGCCCCGGGACAGCGGATGAGCAGTACTTC